This T cell receptor beta chain derives from a study of T cells after yellow fever vaccination. Across the study: Preparation of fractions with low cell numbers was performed using SMART-Seq v4 Ultra Low Input. Points from the study as a whole: Though it reached lower strength, the secondary response hit its peak faster, day 5 versus 15.

This CDR3 is built from 15 residues. V gave up 4 bases and J gave up 1 base; unmatched junction bases: 10. Germline values: CDR1 GTSNPN, CDR2 SVGIG (reference sequence). Comment on this clonotype: Its matching antigen is unknown.

MiXCR, applied by TCRdb to the 5' RACE reads, yields one record per CDR3 protein. The sample carries roughly 32,000 distinct CDR3 sequences, about 4.6% recorded once. The receptor comes from a man younger than 40 who received the YFV17D yellow fever vaccine. The source was CD8+ T cells sorted from PBMCs, collected 5 days after the yellow fever booster vaccination. J is TRBJ2-7 and V is TRBV30; 7 positions match TRBD1. CDR3 region: CAWNLELTGSYEQYF. CDR3 nucleotides: TGTGCCTGGAATCTCGAATTGACAGGGTCCTACGAGCAGTACTTC. Combining the CDR3 with reference TRBV30 and TRBJ2-7 gives the whole variable domain SQTIHQWPATLVQPVGSPLSLECTVEGTSNPNLYWYRQAAGRGLQLLFYSVGIGQISSEVPQNLSASRPQDRQFILSSKKLLLSDSGFYLCAWNLELTGSYEQYFGPGTRLTVT.